These T cell receptor beta chains were read from a single sample in a study of cytomegalovirus exposure and HLA in healthy donors. This table comes from immunoSEQ multiplex PCR, and its TCRdb copy is limited to in-frame clones, with some not included. The sample lists some 170,000 clones, roughly four fifths occurring once. Source material: PBMCs. The receptors derive from a woman younger than 35 in good health and CMV-seronegative. CDR3s include the opening cysteine and the closing phenylalanine or tryptophan. D genes are given only for firm matches. The size entry is marked missing in some rows and otherwise reads once, few, many or a size class.

TRBJ1-1,.,few,TRBV7-6,CASSLVITGEAFF,TGTGCCAGCAGCTTAGTGATAACAGGGGAAGCTTTCTTT
TRBJ1-1,.,.,TRBV27,CASSSMGGVTEAFF,TGTGCCAGCAGTTCCATGGGAGGGGTCACTGAAGCTTTCTTT
TRBJ1-1,TRBD1,.,TRBV6-5,CASSQGQVRSSEAFF,TGTGCCAGCAGTCAAGGACAGGTCAGGAGCTCTGAAGCTTTCTTT
TRBJ1-1,TRBD1,.,TRBV9,CASGTGAKAEAFF,TGTGCCAGCGGGACAGGGGCTAAGGCTGAAGCTTTCTTT
TRBJ1-6,TRBD1,.,TRBV4-2,CASSQDDRTGLNSPLHF,TGTGCCAGCAGCCAAGATGACCGGACAGGCCTTAATTCACCCCTCCACTTT
TRBJ1-2,.,.,TRBV7-2,CASSRGTQGYGYTF,TGTGCCAGCAGTCGAGGGACACAGGGCTATGGCTACACCTTC
TRBJ2-7,.,.,TRBV4-1,CASSQGRSQRYEQYF,TGCGCCAGCAGCCAAGGAAGGAGCCAGAGGTACGAGCAGTACTTC
TRBJ2-4,TRBD1,.,TRBV7-9,CASSLQGVAKNIQYF,TGTGCCAGCAGCTTGCAGGGGGTAGCCAAAAACATTCAGTACTTC
TRBJ1-2,.,few,TRBV4-1,CASSPQEGQGYGYTF,TGCGCCAGCAGCCCTCAGGAGGGGCAGGGCTATGGCTACACCTTC
TRBJ1-2,.,once,TRBV14,CASSRDPSSLYGYTF,TGTGCCAGCAGCCGAGACCCGTCGTCCCTCTATGGCTACACCTTC
TRBJ1-1,TRBD1,.,TRBV7-9,CASSLRGQGRPEAFF,TGTGCCAGCAGCCTCCGAGGACAGGGGAGGCCTGAAGCTTTCTTT
TRBJ1-2,.,.,TRBV9,CASSTGRGNYGYTF,TGTGCCAGCTCCACGGGCAGGGGTAACTATGGCTACACCTTC
TRBJ1-1,.,few,TRBV20-1,CSALRDTEAFF,TGCAGTGCCTTACGGGACACTGAAGCTTTCTTT
TRBJ1-4,.,.,TRBV2,CASSERWAMRERNEKLFF,TGTGCCAGCAGTGAACGTTGGGCCATGAGGGAGAGAAATGAAAAACTGTTTTTT
TRBJ1-1,TRBD1,.,TRBV5-1,CASSPAGTANTEAFF,TGCGCCAGCAGCCCTGCCGGGACAGCGAACACTGAAGCTTTCTTT
TRBJ2-1,.,.,TRBV5-1,CASSRDWPYNEQFF,TGCGCCAGCAGCCGGGACTGGCCGTACAATGAGCAGTTCTTC
TRBJ2-5,.,.,TRBV28,CASSSDREVQETQYF,TGTGCCAGCAGTTCCGACAGGGAGGTCCAAGAGACCCAGTACTTC
TRBJ1-2,TRBD1,.,TRBV6-1,CASITTGKSFGGYTF,TGTGCCAGCATAACGACAGGGAAGTCTTTTGGTGGCTACACCTTC
TRBJ2-7,TRBD1,.,TRBV6-1,CASSALVRGRGEQYF,TGTGCCAGCAGTGCACTGGTCAGGGGGCGAGGCGAGCAGTACTTC
TRBJ1-1,.,few,TRBV5-4,CASSLEGVTEAFF,TGTGCCAGCAGCTTGGAAGGGGTAACTGAAGCTTTCTTT
TRBJ2-7,.,.,TRBV27,CASSLGGSFYEQYF,TGTGCCAGCAGTTTAGGCGGGTCCTTCTACGAGCAGTACTTC
TRBJ2-1,.,.,TRBV27,CASSRLGRDYNEQFF,TGTGCCAGCAGCCGACTCGGGCGGGACTACAATGAGCAGTTCTTC
TRBJ1-5,.,.,TRBV19,CASSIPGSNQPQHF,TGTGCCAGTAGTATACCGGGGTCTAATCAGCCCCAGCATTTT
TRBJ1-1,TRBD1,.,TRBV7-2,CASSPPGQGIPNTEAFF,TGTGCCAGCAGCCCACCGGGACAGGGGATTCCTAACACTGAAGCTTTCTTT
TRBJ2-7,TRBD1,.,TRBV29-1,CSVGTGSTYEQYF,TGCAGCGTTGGGACAGGTTCCACCTACGAGCAGTACTTC
TRBJ2-1,TRBD2,few,TRBV5-1,CASSVTSGRATYNEQFF,TGCGCCAGCAGCGTTACCAGCGGGAGGGCCACCTACAATGAGCAGTTCTTC
TRBJ1-1,TRBD1,.,TRBV9,CASSVDGQGIHTEAFF,TGTGCCAGCAGCGTAGATGGACAGGGGATTCACACTGAAGCTTTCTTT
TRBJ2-7,.,.,TRBV28,CASSSIFEGYEQYF,TGTGCCAGCAGTTCCATATTCGAGGGCTACGAGCAGTACTTC
TRBJ2-7,TRBD2,few,TRBV5-1,CASSLGIAGTYEQYF,TGCGCCAGCAGCTTGGGGATAGCGGGGACCTACGAGCAGTACTTC
TRBJ2-7,.,.,TRBV2,CASSEFEGWQYF,TGTGCCAGCAGTGAGTTTGAGGGCTGGCAGTACTTC
TRBJ1-1,.,few,TRBV15,CATSQRYGRGMNTEAFF,TGTGCCACCAGTCAGAGATACGGGAGGGGAATGAACACTGAAGCTTTCTTT
TRBJ2-5,.,.,TRBV2,CASSEIVGVETQYF,TGTGCCAGCAGTGAAATTGTAGGGGTTGAGACCCAGTACTTC
TRBJ1-6,.,.,TRBV9,CASSAQQGYNSPLHF,TGTGCCAGCAGCGCCCAACAGGGTTATAATTCACCCCTCCACTTT
TRBJ2-7,TRBD1,.,TRBV6-5,CASTATGSSYEQYF,TGTGCCAGCACCGCGACAGGGAGCTCCTACGAGCAGTACTTC
TRBJ2-2,.,.,TRBV29-1,CSVRVYTGELFF,TGCAGCGTTAGAGTTTACACCGGGGAGCTGTTTTTT
TRBJ1-1,.,.,TRBV7-9,CASSPTGNTEAFF,TGTGCCAGCAGCCCCACAGGGAACACTGAAGCTTTCTTT
TRBJ1-1,TRBD1,.,TRBV5-6,CASSFPGQGFTEAFF,TGTGCCAGCAGCTTCCCGGGACAGGGTTTTACTGAAGCTTTCTTT
TRBJ2-1,.,.,TRBV9,CASSLGLGAYNEQFF,TGTGCCAGCAGCCTGGGACTCGGGGCCTACAATGAGCAGTTCTTC
TRBJ1-5,TRBD1,.,TRBV7-9,CASSLGQGDQPQHF,TGTGCCAGCAGCCTAGGACAGGGAGATCAGCCCCAGCATTTT
TRBJ2-5,.,few,TRBV7-2,CASSKAGAAETQYF,TGTGCCAGCAGCAAAGCTGGGGCCGCGGAGACCCAGTACTTC
TRBJ1-5,.,.,TRBV19,CASSLDSYGGQPQHF,TGTGCCAGTAGTTTAGACAGCTACGGGGGTCAGCCCCAGCATTTT
TRBJ1-2,.,few,TRBV6-5,CASSYFPEYGYTF,TGTGCCAGCAGTTACTTTCCGGAGTATGGCTACACCTTC
TRBJ2-5,TRBD1,.,TRBV5-4,CASSRTGQETQYF,TGTGCCAGCAGCCGGACAGGCCAAGAGACCCAGTACTTC
TRBJ2-7,.,.,TRBV27,CASSFGGYEQYF,TGTGCCAGCAGTTTCGGCGGATACGAGCAGTACTTC
TRBJ1-2,TRBD1,.,TRBV9,CASRHNGQGYGYTF,TGTGCCAGCAGACATAACGGACAGGGGTATGGCTACACCTTC